These 19 T cell receptor beta chains came from one sample sequenced in a study of T cells after yellow fever vaccination. TCRdb fed the 5' RACE reads into MiXCR, producing one record per CDR3 protein. The sample records 350,000 to 550,000 distinct CDR3 sequences, around 19% being singletons. The sample consisted of PBMCs, taken before the yellow fever booster vaccination. Receptors originate from a young man who received the YFV17D yellow fever vaccine.

The V gene is TRBV7-9, the J gene TRBJ2-1; D is possibly TRBD1 (5 bases). V was pared by 0 bases and J by 5 bases, with 17 bases between. Germline CDR1 reads SEHNR; CDR2 reads FQNEAQ (reference sequence). CDR3 size: 17 residues. DNA for the CDR3: TGTGCCAGCAGCTTAGCGCAAGGGCAGGGAAGAGACAATGAGCAGTTCTTC. Its protein is CASSLAQGQGRDNEQFF.

This clonotype was seen a handful of times. This rearrangement joins TRBV27 to TRBJ2-3, with 8 bases lining up with TRBD2. Germline V lookup: CDR1 MNHEY, CDR2 SMNVEV (reference sequence). The CDR3 totals 16 residues. The CDR3 DNA follows: TGTGCATCCCACCCACCAGCGGGGGATTTCACAGATACGCAGTATTTT. Its translation: CASHPPAGDFTDTQYF.

The chain recombines TRBV27 with TRBJ2-1, with D possibly TRBD2 on 6 matching bases. Germline CDR1 MNHEY, CDR2 SMNVEV (reference sequence). This CDR3 is 15 amino acids long. V gave up 5 bases and J gave up 1 base, with 12 bases separating them. The CDR3 nucleotides read TGTGCCAGCAGTGACTGGAGGGGTTCCTACAATGAGCAGTTCTTC. Protein product: CASSDWRGSYNEQFF.

The chain links TRBV18 to TRBJ1-1; D remains ambiguous. Germline V gene data show CDR1 as KGHSH and CDR2 as LQKENI. CDR3 size: 13 residues. V lost 6 bases, J lost 6 bases, and 14 bases lay in between. The CDR3 sequence is CASSSEVGAEAFF. CDR3 DNA sequence: TGTGCCAGCTCGTCAGAGGTTGGAGCTGAAGCTTTCTTT.

This clonotype was counted only a few times. V gene TRBV5-1 combines with J gene TRBJ1-5; possible D gene TRBD1, 6 bases. V lost 0 bases, J lost 4 bases, and 11 bases lay in between. The V gene's germline CDR1 is SGHRS and CDR2 YFSETQ. This CDR3 is 15 amino acids long. The CDR3 here is CASSLEGDRNQPQHF. The CDR3 bases are TGCGCCAGCAGCTTGGAGGGGGATAGGAATCAGCCCCAGCATTTT.

V is TRBV5-6 and J is TRBJ2-7; either TRBD1 or TRBD2 may fit D (5 bases each). This CDR3 is 16 amino acids long. Germline CDR1 SGHDT, CDR2 YYEEEE. V dropped 4 bases and J dropped 1 base, with 18 bases sitting between them. The CDR3 loop is CASSTDSGTASYEQYV. In DNA, the CDR3 is TGTGCCAGCAGCACCGACTCCGGGACCGCGTCCTACGAGCAGTACGTC.

This clonotype showed up many times. The CDR3 is CAISPPNTDTQYF. In nucleotides, the CDR3 is TGTGCCATCAGCCCTCCCAACACAGATACGCAGTATTTT. The chain joins TRBV10-3 to TRBJ2-3; D not certain. This CDR3 is built from 13 residues. Per germline, CDR1 ENHRY and CDR2 SYGVKD. The germline V and J ends were trimmed by 6 bases and 2 bases, with 9 bases remaining between them.

The chain employs TRBV2 and TRBJ2-7; D is uncertain. Germline CDR1 is SNHLY and CDR2 is FYNNEI. The V end lost 8 bases, the J end lost 2 bases, and 10 bases lay between the germline ends. The CDR3 has 12 amino acids. CDR3: CASSALTYEQYV. CDR3 nucleotide sequence: TGTGCCAGCTCGGCACTTACCTACGAGCAGTACGTC.

This clonotype was observed a few times. A much larger clone sits a single nucleotide away, making a read error possible. V usage is TRBV6-6 and J usage is TRBJ1-1; 7 nucleotides match TRBD1. V was clipped by 6 bases and J by 4 bases; unmatched bases: 5. Germline CDR1 reads MNHNY; CDR2 reads SVGAGI (reference sequence). The CDR3 runs to 13 residues. CDR3 sequence: CASRRGLGTEAFF. DNA for the CDR3: TGTGCCAGCAGAAGGGGGCTGGGCACTGAAGCTTTCTTT.

The V gene is TRBV15, the J gene TRBJ2-1; D is unclear. The CDR3 sequence is 15 residues long. Germline assignment: CDR1 LNHNV and CDR2 YYDKDF (reference sequence). The V gene lost 1 base and the J gene lost 0 bases, with 7 bases spanning the gap. The CDR3 reads CATSRGLSSYNEQFF. Written as DNA, the CDR3 is TGTGCCACCAGCAGAGGACTGAGCTCCTACAATGAGCAGTTCTTC.

This clonotype was observed a few times. The chain recombines TRBV2 with TRBJ2-5; 10 positions match TRBD2. CDR1 is SNHLY and CDR2 is FYNNEI in the germline V gene. V was clipped by 10 bases and J by 2 bases; unmatched bases: 7. The CDR3 spans 14 residues. This CDR3 reads CATAAGGRQETQYF. The CDR3 coding sequence is TGTGCCACCGCAGCGGGGGGGCGACAAGAGACCCAGTACTTC.

The genes are TRBV7-9 and TRBJ2-1, with D uncertain. The CDR3 runs 13 residues. Germline CDR1 SEHNR, CDR2 FQNEAQ (reference sequence). The V gene lost 5 bases and the J gene lost 6 bases, with 11 bases spanning the gap. CDR3 coding DNA: TGTGCCAGCAGCCTATATCAGAGCAATGAGCAGTTCTTC. This encodes CASSLYQSNEQFF.

There are a few counts of this clonotype. This chain connects TRBV6-2 or TRBV6-3 to TRBJ2-1; 13 nucleotides align to TRBD2. Germline V gene data show CDR1 as MNHEY and CDR2 as SVGEGT. V lost 4 bases and J lost 7; bases outside the gene matches: 4. The CDR3 has 15 residues. As DNA, the CDR3 is TGTGCCAGCAGTTCCGGGACTAGCGGGGTGAATGAGCAGTTCTTC. Translation gives CASSSGTSGVNEQFF.

This clonotype appeared a few times. The rearrangement links TRBV6-5 to TRBJ1-6; 9 nucleotides line up with TRBD1. Germline values: CDR1 MNHEY, CDR2 SVGAGI. V dropped 8 bases and J dropped 10; count of bases not matched to a gene: 15. The CDR3 has 16 residues. The CDR3 nucleotides read TGTGCCAGCGGCCTGAGACCGGGACAGGGAGAGTCACCCCTCCACTTT. Protein sequence: CASGLRPGQGESPLHF.

This clonotype was seen a handful of times. The chain has TRBV20-1 and TRBJ1-2; no reliable D call. V was pared by 4 bases and J by 4 bases, with 16 bases between. CDR3 length: 14 amino acids. Looked up from germline, CDR1 is DFQATT and CDR2 is SNEGSKA (reference sequence). CDR3 nucleotides: TGCAGTGCTACTAAGACGGGGAGCTCCTATGGCTACACCTTC. Protein product: CSATKTGSSYGYTF.

The chain recombines TRBV6-2 or TRBV6-3 with TRBJ2-7, with TRBD1 identical over 8 bases. This CDR3 comprises 13 residues. The germline CDR1 and CDR2 sequences are MNHEY and SVGEGT. The J segment lost 5 bases and the V segment lost 10 bases, leaving 10 bases of the junction unmatched. Here the CDR3 reads CAIARRGLNEQYV. The CDR3 nucleotides read TGTGCCATCGCCCGCAGGGGGCTCAACGAGCAGTACGTC.

The chain employs TRBV6-2 or TRBV6-3 and TRBJ2-3; no firm D call. This CDR3 region has 15 residues. CDR1 is MNHEY, CDR2 SVGEGT, per germline. Trimming cost V 3 bases and J 8 bases, with 18 bases left between them. CDR3 protein: CASSYTALIIVTQYF. DNA of the CDR3: TGTGCCAGCAGTTATACGGCGCTTATCATTGTTACGCAGTATTTT.

This clonotype was seen a few times. The CDR3 DNA follows: TGCAGTGCTAGCAGACAGGGTGAAGCTTTCTTT. As protein: CSASRQGEAFF. The genes are TRBV20-1 and TRBJ1-1, with TRBD1 matching 7 bases. Trimming at V came to 3 bases and at J to 7 bases, leaving 2 bases not matched to a gene. Germline V lookup: CDR1 DFQATT, CDR2 SNEGSKA (reference sequence). The CDR3 length is 11 residues.

There are a few counts of this clonotype. The V call is TRBV27, the J call TRBJ1-2; the match to TRBD1 covers 8 bases. V lost 4 bases and J lost 3; bases outside the gene matches: 4. The CDR3 sequence is 14 residues long. CDR1 is MNHEY and CDR2 is SMNVEV in the germline V gene (reference sequence). The CDR3 DNA follows: TGTGCCAGCAGTTCCTCGACAGGGGACTATGGCTACACCTTC. It encodes CASSSSTGDYGYTF.